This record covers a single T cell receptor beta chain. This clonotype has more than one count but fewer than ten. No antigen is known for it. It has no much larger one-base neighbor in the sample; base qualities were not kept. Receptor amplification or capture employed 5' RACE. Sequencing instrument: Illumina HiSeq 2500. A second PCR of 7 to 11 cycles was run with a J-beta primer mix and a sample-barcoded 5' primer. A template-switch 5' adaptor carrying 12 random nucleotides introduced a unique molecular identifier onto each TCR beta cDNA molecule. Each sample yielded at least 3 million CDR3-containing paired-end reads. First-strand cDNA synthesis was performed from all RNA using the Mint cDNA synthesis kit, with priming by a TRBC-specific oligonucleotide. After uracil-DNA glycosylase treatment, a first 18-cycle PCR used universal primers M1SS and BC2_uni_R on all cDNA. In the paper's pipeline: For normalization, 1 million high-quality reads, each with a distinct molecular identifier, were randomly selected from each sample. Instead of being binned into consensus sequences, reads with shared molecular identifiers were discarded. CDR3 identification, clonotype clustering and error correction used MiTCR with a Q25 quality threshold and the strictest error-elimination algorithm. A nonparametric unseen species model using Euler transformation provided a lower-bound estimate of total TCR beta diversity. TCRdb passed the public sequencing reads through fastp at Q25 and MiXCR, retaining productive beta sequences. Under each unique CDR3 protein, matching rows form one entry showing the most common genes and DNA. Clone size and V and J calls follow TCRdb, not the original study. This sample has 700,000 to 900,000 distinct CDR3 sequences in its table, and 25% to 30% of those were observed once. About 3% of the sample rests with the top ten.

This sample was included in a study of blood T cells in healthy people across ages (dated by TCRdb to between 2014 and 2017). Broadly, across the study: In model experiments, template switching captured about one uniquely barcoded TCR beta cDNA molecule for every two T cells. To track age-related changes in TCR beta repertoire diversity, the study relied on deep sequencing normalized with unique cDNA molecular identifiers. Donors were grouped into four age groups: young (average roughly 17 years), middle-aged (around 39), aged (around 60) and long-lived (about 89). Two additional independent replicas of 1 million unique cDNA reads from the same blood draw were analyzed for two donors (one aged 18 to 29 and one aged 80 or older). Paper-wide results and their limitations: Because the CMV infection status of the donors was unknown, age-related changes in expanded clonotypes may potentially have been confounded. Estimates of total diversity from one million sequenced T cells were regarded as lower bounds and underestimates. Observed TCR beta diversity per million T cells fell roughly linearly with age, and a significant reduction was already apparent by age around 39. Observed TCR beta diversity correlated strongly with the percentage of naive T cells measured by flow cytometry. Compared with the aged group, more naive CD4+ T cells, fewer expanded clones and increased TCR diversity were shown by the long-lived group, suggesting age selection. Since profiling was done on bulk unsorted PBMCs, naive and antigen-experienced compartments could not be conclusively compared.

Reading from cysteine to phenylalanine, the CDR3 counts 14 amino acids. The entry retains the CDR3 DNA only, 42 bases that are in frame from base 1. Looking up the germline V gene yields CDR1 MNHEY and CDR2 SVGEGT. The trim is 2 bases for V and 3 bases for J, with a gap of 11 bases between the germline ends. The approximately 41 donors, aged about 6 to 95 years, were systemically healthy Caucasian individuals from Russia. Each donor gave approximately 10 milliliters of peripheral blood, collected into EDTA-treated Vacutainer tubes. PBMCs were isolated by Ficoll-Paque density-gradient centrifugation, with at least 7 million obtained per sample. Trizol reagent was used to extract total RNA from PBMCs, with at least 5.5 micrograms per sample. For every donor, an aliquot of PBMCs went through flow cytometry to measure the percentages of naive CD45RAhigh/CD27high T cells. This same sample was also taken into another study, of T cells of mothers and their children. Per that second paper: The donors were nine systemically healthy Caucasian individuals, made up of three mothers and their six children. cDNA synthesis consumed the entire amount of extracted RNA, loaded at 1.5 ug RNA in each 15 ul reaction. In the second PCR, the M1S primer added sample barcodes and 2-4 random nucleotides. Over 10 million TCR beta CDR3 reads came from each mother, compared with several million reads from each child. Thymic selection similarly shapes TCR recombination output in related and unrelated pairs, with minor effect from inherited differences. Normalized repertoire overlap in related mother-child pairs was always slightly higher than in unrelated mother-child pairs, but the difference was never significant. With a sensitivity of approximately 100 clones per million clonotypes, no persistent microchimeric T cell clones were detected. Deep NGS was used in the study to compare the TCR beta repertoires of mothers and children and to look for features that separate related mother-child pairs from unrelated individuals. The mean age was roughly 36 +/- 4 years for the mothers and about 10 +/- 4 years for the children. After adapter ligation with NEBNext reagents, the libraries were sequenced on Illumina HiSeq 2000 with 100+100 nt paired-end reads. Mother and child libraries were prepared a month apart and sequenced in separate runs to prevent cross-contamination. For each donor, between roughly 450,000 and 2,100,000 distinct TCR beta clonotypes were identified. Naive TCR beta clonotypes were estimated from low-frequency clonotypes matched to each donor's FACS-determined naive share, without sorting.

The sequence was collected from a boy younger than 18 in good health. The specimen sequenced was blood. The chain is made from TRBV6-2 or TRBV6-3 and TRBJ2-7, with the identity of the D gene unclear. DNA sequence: TGTGCCAGCAGTTACGGCTGGACCAGCTACGAGCAGTACTTC. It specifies CASSYGWTSYEQYF.